These 32 T cell receptor beta chains originate from one sample sequenced in a study of T cell responses to AZD1222 COVID-19 vaccine. The data were produced by immunoSEQ multiplex PCR, yet TCRdb's version contains in-frame clones alone and is incomplete. The profile shows 100,000 to 150,000 clones, less than 95% of them singletons. The sequenced sample was peripheral blood, obtained on day 0 of MenACWY control vaccination. The receptors stem from an adult in good health.

The rearrangement joins TRBV6-6 to TRBJ2-7; 9 nucleotides align to TRBD1. This CDR3 is built from 16 residues. Germline-derived CDR1 and CDR2 are MNHNY and SVGAGI (reference sequence). Trimming removed 0 bases from V and 4 bases from J; junction bases left unmatched: 7. CDR3 coding DNA: TGTGCCAGCAGTTACTCTGGGACAGGGTGGGGATACGAGCAGTACTTC. Encoded protein: CASSYSGTGWGYEQYF.

The CDR3: CASSQGGQGAFDTQYF. The DNA for the CDR3 is TGTGCCAGCAGCCAGGGTGGACAGGGGGCATTCGATACGCAGTATTTT. The chain couples TRBV5-4 to TRBJ2-3; 11 nucleotides match TRBD1. CDR1 and CDR2 (germline): SGHNT, YYREEE (reference sequence). The CDR3 runs 16 residues. Losses at the gene ends were 4 bases for V and 6 bases for J; bases not matched to a gene: 10. The variable domain in full, completed from reference TRBV5-4 and TRBJ2-3, reads ETGVTQSPTHLIKTRGQQVTLRCSSQSGHNTVSWYQQALGQGPQFIFQYYREEENGRGNFPPRFSGLQFPNYSSELNVNALELDDSALYLCASSQGGQGAFDTQYFGPGTRLTVL.

The chain uses TRBV9 and TRBJ2-3, with D tentatively TRBD1 or TRBD2 (5 bases each). V was pared by 3 bases and J by 2 bases, with 16 bases between. Germline CDR1 SGDLS, CDR2 YYNGEE. The CDR3 consists of 16 residues. CDR3 sequence reads: CASSGAVGTITDTQYF. The CDR3 bases are TGTGCCAGCAGCGGGGCGGTGGGGACCATCACAGATACGCAGTATTTT.

The V gene is TRBV5-4, the J gene TRBJ1-1; 11 bases align to TRBD1. The V and J ends lost 3 bases and 6 bases, in that order; junction bases with no gene match: 4. The CDR3 has 14 residues. Germline CDR1 and CDR2: SGHNT and YYREEE (reference sequence). The CDR3 region has the DNA TGTGCCAGCAGCTCCGGACAGGGGGCAGCTGAAGCTTTCTTT. Translated, it gives CASSSGQGAAEAFF. Combining the CDR3 with reference TRBV5-4 and TRBJ1-1 gives the whole variable domain ETGVTQSPTHLIKTRGQQVTLRCSSQSGHNTVSWYQQALGQGPQFIFQYYREEENGRGNFPPRFSGLQFPNYSSELNVNALELDDSALYLCASSSGQGAAEAFFGQGTRLTVV.

This clone has more than one count but fewer than ten. CDR3: CASSEGQYYGYTF. The DNA for the CDR3 is TGTGCCAGCAGTGAGGGACAGTACTATGGCTACACCTTC. The gene calls are TRBV25-1 and TRBJ1-2; 7 bases line up with TRBD1. Germline loops: CDR1 MGHDK, CDR2 SYGVNS. The CDR3 loop spans 13 amino acids. Trimming cost V 3 bases and J 3 bases; bases outside gene matches: 1.

This clone was recorded once. This chain uses TRBV28 with TRBJ1-2; no definite D call. Germline CDR1 is MDHEN and CDR2 is SYDVKM. This CDR3 has 14 residues. V dropped 4 bases and J dropped 1 base, with 10 bases sitting between them. CDR3 sequence reads: CASSSTTDNYGYTF. The CDR3 coding sequence is TGTGCCAGCAGTTCCACCACGGATAACTATGGCTACACCTTC.

The V call is TRBV19, the J call TRBJ1-1; D unclear. Germline CDR1 LNHDA, CDR2 SQIVND (reference sequence). The CDR3 has 11 amino acids. Between the trimmed V and J ends, which lost 7 bases and 11 bases, there was a span of 14 bases. Here the CDR3 reads CASTSLVRAFF. The CDR3, as DNA: TGTGCCAGTACTAGCTTGGTCAGGGCTTTCTTT.

The chain carries TRBV6-5 and TRBJ2-6; D is perhaps TRBD1 (5 bases). Germline-derived CDR1 and CDR2 are MNHEY and SVGAGI. The CDR3 has 14 residues. The V end lost 2 bases, the J end lost 6 bases, and 8 bases lay between the germline ends. The CDR3 loop is CASSYRGAANVLTF. The CDR3 DNA sequence: TGTGCCAGCAGTTACCGTGGGGCGGCCAACGTCCTGACTTTC.

The chain uses TRBV7-3 and TRBJ2-7, with a weak D call TRBD2 (5 bases). Germline-derived CDR1 and CDR2 are SGHTA and FQGTGA. The V end lost 4 bases, the J end lost 1 base, and 11 bases lay between the germline ends. The CDR3 consists of 14 residues. The DNA for the CDR3 is TGTGCCAGCAGCTCGGAGGACGGATCCTACGAGCAGTACTTC. Its translation is CASSSEDGSYEQYF.

The chain recombines TRBV30 with TRBJ1-3; unclear D gene. There are 14 residues in the CDR3. V was cut by 5 bases and J by 0 bases, with 11 bases left in between. CDR1 and CDR2 (germline): GTSNPN, SVGIG (reference sequence). The CDR3 sequence: CAWAKGGSGNTIYF. The CDR3 DNA reads as TGTGCCTGGGCGAAAGGAGGCTCTGGAAACACCATATATTTT. The full variable domain, completed using reference TRBV30 and TRBJ1-3, is SQTIHQWPATLVQPVGSPLSLECTVEGTSNPNLYWYRQAAGRGLQLLFYSVGIGQISSEVPQNLSASRPQDRQFILSSKKLLLSDSGFYLCAWAKGGSGNTIYFGEGSWLTVV.

The chain recombines TRBV4-1 with TRBJ1-1; D perhaps matches TRBD1 (6 bases). The CDR3 is 13 residues long. Germline V gene lookup returns CDR1 MGHRA and CDR2 YSYEKL. Trimming left V 1 base short and J 11 bases short, with 14 bases between. CDR3 region: CASSQVRGRRAFF. The CDR3 DNA reads as TGCGCCAGCAGCCAAGTTAGGGGGAGGCGCGCTTTCTTT.

This clone was seen a handful of times. V and J are TRBV28 and TRBJ2-2; D may be TRBD2 (5 bases). Germline V gives CDR1 MDHEN, CDR2 SYDVKM. V was trimmed by 8 bases and J by 5 bases, leaving 21 bases between them. The CDR3 loop spans 16 amino acids. For the CDR3, the DNA is TGTGCCAGCTCCCCCCCGGGCAGGACTTCTACCGGGGAGCTGTTTTTT. Translation gives CASSPPGRTSTGELFF.

The chain employs TRBV7-9 and TRBJ2-6, with 12 bases aligning to TRBD2. Germline-derived CDR1 and CDR2 are SEHNR and FQNEAQ (reference sequence). The CDR3 is 17 amino acids. J was trimmed by 1 base and V by 5 bases; bases with no gene match: 3. Here the CDR3 reads CASSRLAGDSGANVLTF. CDR3 DNA sequence: TGTGCCAGCAGCCGACTAGCGGGAGATTCTGGGGCCAACGTCCTGACTTTC.

The chain combines TRBV6-4 with TRBJ2-7, with a possible D match to TRBD1 (5 bases). V was pared by 2 bases and J by 2 bases, with 13 bases between. This CDR3 is built from 15 residues. Germline V gene lookup returns CDR1 MRHNA and CDR2 SNTAGT. This chain's CDR3 is CASSDDRGHTYEQYF. The CDR3 nucleotides are TGTGCCAGCAGTGACGATAGGGGCCATACCTACGAGCAGTACTTC.

The J gene is TRBJ2-7, the V gene TRBV20-1; D call uncertain. The CDR3 is 9 amino acids. V was pared by 4 bases and J by 7 bases, with 5 bases between. In germline, CDR1 is DFQATT, CDR2 SNEGSKA (reference sequence). This chain's CDR3 is CSANREQYF. The DNA of the CDR3 is TGCAGTGCTAACCGGGAGCAGTACTTC.

The rearrangement joins TRBV6-5 to TRBJ1-6; D is perhaps TRBD1 (5 bases). The CDR3 length is 16 residues. Germline V gene lookup returns CDR1 MNHEY and CDR2 SVGAGI. Trimming shortened V by 0 bases and J by 8 bases, and 14 bases separated the two germline ends. The CDR3 DNA follows: TGTGCCAGCAGTTACTCGTTTCAGGGCAAACATTCACCCCTCCACTTT. Encoded protein: CASSYSFQGKHSPLHF.

This clone was counted a single time. The chain recombines TRBV9 with TRBJ2-1; 7 bases match TRBD1. The CDR3 runs 16 residues. Germline loops: CDR1 SGDLS, CDR2 YYNGEE. V lost 3 bases to trimming and J lost 4 bases; unmatched junction nucleotides: 10. The CDR3 DNA follows: TGTGCCAGCAGCGAATTCTGGGACAGAACTTACAATGAGCAGTTCTTC. Its translation: CASSEFWDRTYNEQFF.

This sequence joins TRBV4-1 and TRBJ1-2; 8 bases fit TRBD1. Germline CDR1 is MGHRA and CDR2 is YSYEKL. V dropped 0 bases and J dropped 2; count of bases not matched to a gene: 5. This CDR3 comprises 16 residues. CDR3 nucleotides: TGCGCCAGCAGCCAAGAACCCAGGGGGCGGAACTATGGCTACACCTTC. Translated, it gives CASSQEPRGRNYGYTF.

In its sample, this clone was seen once. The V and J genes are TRBV7-2 and TRBJ2-3; D tentatively reads TRBD1 or TRBD2 (5 bases each). This CDR3 has 14 amino acids. CDR1 and CDR2 from the germline V gene are SGHTA and FQGNSA. V was shortened by 6 bases and J by 0 bases, with 10 bases between the two germline ends. The CDR3 DNA follows: TGTGCCAGCAGATACGGGGCCAGCACAGATACGCAGTATTTT. This encodes CASRYGASTDTQYF.

The chain combines TRBV4-1 with TRBJ2-7; 10 bases are shared with TRBD1. With 4 bases clipped from V and 6 bases from J, the junction kept 3 bases outside the gene matches. The CDR3 covers 13 residues. Per germline, CDR1 MGHRA and CDR2 YSYEKL. As DNA, the CDR3 is TGCGCCAGCAGCCCCGGGACAGGGGTCGAGCAGTACTTC. As protein: CASSPGTGVEQYF.

The chain recombines TRBV6-5 with TRBJ2-5; 8 positions match TRBD1. From germline, CDR1 is MNHEY and CDR2 SVGAGI. The CDR3 consists of 13 residues. V trimming: 4 bases; J trimming: 5 bases; junction bases outside the gene matches: 3. The chain's CDR3 is CASSWDRRETQYF. CDR3 sequence (DNA): TGTGCCAGCAGTTGGGACAGGAGGGAGACCCAGTACTTC.

This chain uses TRBV18 with TRBJ1-4; D uncertain. The V gene's germline CDR1 is KGHSH and CDR2 LQKENI. The CDR3 spans 13 residues. Trimming stripped 1 base from V and 3 bases from J, with 3 bases between. CDR3 protein: CASSPLANEKLFF. CDR3 DNA sequence: TGTGCCAGCTCACCACTTGCTAATGAAAAACTGTTTTTT.

The chain combines TRBV4-1 with TRBJ2-1; D is undetermined. The CDR3 is 16 residues long. V was trimmed by 0 bases and J by 7 bases, leaving 16 bases between them. Germline V lookup: CDR1 MGHRA, CDR2 YSYEKL. CDR3 coding DNA: TGCGCCAGCAGCCAAGAAACGTCCAGAAGAGGAAATGAGCAGTTCTTC. It encodes CASSQETSRRGNEQFF.

This clone was detected a few times. This chain connects TRBV29-1 to TRBJ2-5; TRBD2 agrees at 11 bases. The CDR3 consists of 14 residues. Trimming took 6 bases from V and 1 from J; bases not matched to a gene: 4. CDR1 and CDR2 (germline): SQVTM, ANQGSEA. The CDR3 protein is CSVGGTSGQETQYF. CDR3 nucleotide sequence: TGCAGCGTCGGAGGGACTAGCGGCCAAGAGACCCAGTACTTC. Looking up the rest from reference TRBV29-1 and TRBJ2-5 gives the full variable domain: SAVISQKPSRDICQRGTSLTIQCQVDSQVTMMFWYRQQPGQSLTLIATANQGSEATYESGFVIDKFPISRPNLTFSTLTVSNMSPEDSSIYLCSVGGTSGQETQYFGPGTRLLVL.

The chain has TRBV5-4 and TRBJ1-6; perhaps TRBD1 as D (5 bases). V shed 0 bases and J shed 1 base, with 11 bases lying between them. The CDR3 extends over 17 amino acids. CDR1 is SGHNT, CDR2 YYREEE, per germline (reference sequence). The CDR3 reads CASSLAWGGSYNSPLHF. In DNA form, the CDR3 reads TGTGCCAGCAGCTTGGCCTGGGGGGGATCCTATAATTCACCCCTCCACTTT.

V and J are TRBV28 and TRBJ2-1, with 7 bases matching TRBD1. The CDR3 extends over 19 amino acids. Germline V gives CDR1 MDHEN, CDR2 SYDVKM. V gave up 5 bases and J gave up 0 bases; unmatched junction bases: 16. CDR3 region: CASSHTIFGQESSYNEQFF. Here the CDR3 DNA reads TGTGCCAGCAGTCACACAATCTTCGGACAGGAGAGCTCCTACAATGAGCAGTTCTTC.

This chain joins TRBV12-3 or TRBV12-4 and TRBJ2-1; D uncertain. Deletions cut 5 bases from V and 2 bases from J, with 7 bases between. The CDR3 sequence is 13 residues long. CDR3 in amino acids: CASSRVPYNEQFF. The CDR3 DNA reads TGTGCCAGCAGTCGAGTCCCCTACAATGAGCAGTTCTTC.

V gene TRBV5-1 combines with J gene TRBJ1-4, with D unresolved. The CDR3 sequence is 15 residues long. The germline V gene encodes CDR1 SGHRS and CDR2 YFSETQ. Trimming pared 5 bases from V and 3 bases from J, leaving 14 bases between. The DNA of the CDR3 is TGCGCCAGCAGTACCGGGGTTTTTGCTAATGAAAAACTGTTTTTT. This sequence encodes CASSTGVFANEKLFF.

The V and J genes are TRBV28 and TRBJ1-4; 9 bases agree with TRBD1. Germline CDR1 MDHEN, CDR2 SYDVKM. The CDR3 sequence is 17 residues long. V lost 3 bases to trimming and J lost 5 bases; unmatched junction nucleotides: 10. CDR3 bases: TGTGCCAGCAGTTTTACAGGGGGCGCTGGGCGGAATGAAAAACTGTTTTTT. As protein: CASSFTGGAGRNEKLFF.

This chain connects TRBV7-9 to TRBJ2-1, with D perhaps matching TRBD1 (6 bases). The CDR3 loop spans 16 amino acids. V was clipped by 5 bases and J by 0 bases, with 14 bases between them. Germline-derived CDR1 and CDR2 are SEHNR and FQNEAQ (reference sequence). As DNA, the CDR3 is TGTGCCAGCAGCCCGGCCGGGACAAGCTCCTACAATGAGCAGTTCTTC. Translated: CASSPAGTSSYNEQFF.

This chain links TRBV6-1 with TRBJ1-5, with D unclear. The CDR3 runs 14 residues. Trimming left V 3 bases short and J 8 bases short, with 14 bases between. The germline CDR1 and CDR2 sequences are MNHNS and SASEGT. The CDR3 bases are TGTGCCAGCAGTGAGCCCTTTGGTCTTGAGCCCCAGCATTTT. It translates to CASSEPFGLEPQHF.

The rearrangement links TRBV18 to TRBJ1-5, with 9 bases matching TRBD1. The germline gives CDR1 KGHSH, CDR2 LQKENI. This CDR3 contains 15 residues. J gave up 2 bases and V 8 bases, and 7 bases lay outside the gene matches. The CDR3 spells CASTPTGGGNQPQHF. The CDR3 region has the DNA TGTGCCAGCACTCCGACAGGGGGTGGCAATCAGCCCCAGCATTTT.